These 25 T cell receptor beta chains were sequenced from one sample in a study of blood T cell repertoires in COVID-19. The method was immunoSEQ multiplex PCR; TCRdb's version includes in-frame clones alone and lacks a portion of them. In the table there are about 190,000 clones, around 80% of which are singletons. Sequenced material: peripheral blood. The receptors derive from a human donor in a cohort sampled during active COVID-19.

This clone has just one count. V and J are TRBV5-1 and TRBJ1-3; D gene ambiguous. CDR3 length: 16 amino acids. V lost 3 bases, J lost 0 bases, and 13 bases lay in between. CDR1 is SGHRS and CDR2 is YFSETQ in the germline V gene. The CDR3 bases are TGCGCCAGCAGCTCGGCGGAGAGCGTCTCTGGAAACACCATATATTTT. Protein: CASSSAESVSGNTIYF.

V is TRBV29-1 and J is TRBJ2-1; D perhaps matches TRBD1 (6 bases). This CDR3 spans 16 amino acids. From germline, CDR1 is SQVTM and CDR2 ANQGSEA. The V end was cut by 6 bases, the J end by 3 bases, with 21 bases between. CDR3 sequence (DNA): TGCAGCGTACCGGCTACGGGACAACCCCTCTACAATGAGCAGTTCTTC. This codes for CSVPATGQPLYNEQFF.

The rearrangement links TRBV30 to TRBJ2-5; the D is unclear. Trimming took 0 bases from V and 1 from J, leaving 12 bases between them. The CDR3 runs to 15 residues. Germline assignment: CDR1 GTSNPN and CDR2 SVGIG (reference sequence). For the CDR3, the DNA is TGTGCCTGGAGTGTTCATGGAGTGTCCCAAGAGACCCAGTACTTC. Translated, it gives CAWSVHGVSQETQYF.

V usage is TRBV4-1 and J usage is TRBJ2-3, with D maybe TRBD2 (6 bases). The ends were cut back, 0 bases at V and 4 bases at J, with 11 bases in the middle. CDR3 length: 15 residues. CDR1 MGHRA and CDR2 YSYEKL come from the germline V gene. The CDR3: CASSQESGSADTQYF. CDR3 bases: TGCGCCAGCAGCCAAGAATCCGGGAGTGCAGATACGCAGTATTTT.

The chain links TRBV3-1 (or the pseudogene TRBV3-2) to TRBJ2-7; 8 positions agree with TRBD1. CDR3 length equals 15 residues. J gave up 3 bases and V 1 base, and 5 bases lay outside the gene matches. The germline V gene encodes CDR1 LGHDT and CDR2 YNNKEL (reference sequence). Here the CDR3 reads CASSQGQGPFYEQYF. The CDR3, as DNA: TGTGCCAGCAGCCAAGGACAGGGGCCATTCTACGAGCAGTACTTC.

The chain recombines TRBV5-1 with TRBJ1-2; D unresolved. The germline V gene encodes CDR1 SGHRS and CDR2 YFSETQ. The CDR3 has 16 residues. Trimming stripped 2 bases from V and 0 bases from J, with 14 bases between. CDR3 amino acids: CASSFGLSVANYGYTF. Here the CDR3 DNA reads TGCGCCAGCAGCTTTGGACTTAGTGTAGCTAACTATGGCTACACCTTC.

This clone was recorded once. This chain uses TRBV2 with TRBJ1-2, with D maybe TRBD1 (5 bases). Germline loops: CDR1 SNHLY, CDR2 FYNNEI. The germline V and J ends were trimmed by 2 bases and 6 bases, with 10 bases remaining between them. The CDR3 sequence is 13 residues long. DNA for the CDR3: TGTGCCAGCAGTGAACAGGGCAGGCATGGCTACACCTTC. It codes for CASSEQGRHGYTF.

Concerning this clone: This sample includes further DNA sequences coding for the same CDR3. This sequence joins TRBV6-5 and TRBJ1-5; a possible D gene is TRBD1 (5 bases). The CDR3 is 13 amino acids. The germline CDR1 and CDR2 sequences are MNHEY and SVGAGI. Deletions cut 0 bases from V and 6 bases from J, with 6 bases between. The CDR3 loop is CASSYSRGQPQHF. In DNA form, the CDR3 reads TGTGCCAGCAGTTACTCTAGGGGTCAGCCCCAGCATTTT.

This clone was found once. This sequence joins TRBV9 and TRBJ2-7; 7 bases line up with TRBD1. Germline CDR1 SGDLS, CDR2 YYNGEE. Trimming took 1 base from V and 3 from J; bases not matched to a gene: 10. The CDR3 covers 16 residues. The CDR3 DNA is TGTGCCAGCAGCGTAACCACAGGGGAAGCTCTCTACGAGCAGTACTTC. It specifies CASSVTTGEALYEQYF.

The CDR3 is CASSPVAGNGYTF. The CDR3 DNA reads TGCGCCAGCAGCCCGGTAGCGGGTAATGGCTACACCTTC. The chain couples TRBV5-1 to TRBJ1-2; D not certain. The CDR3 runs 13 residues. Trimming removed 4 bases at V and 6 bases at J, with 13 bases between. Germline V CDR1 and CDR2: SGHRS, YFSETQ.

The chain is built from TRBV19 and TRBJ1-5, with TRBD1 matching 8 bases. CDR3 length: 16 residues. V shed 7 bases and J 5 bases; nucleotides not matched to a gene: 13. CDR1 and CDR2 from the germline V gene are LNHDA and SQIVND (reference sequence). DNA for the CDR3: TGTGCCAGTAAAGGTCTTGACAGGGGTACCTATCAGCCCCAGCATTTT. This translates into CASKGLDRGTYQPQHF.

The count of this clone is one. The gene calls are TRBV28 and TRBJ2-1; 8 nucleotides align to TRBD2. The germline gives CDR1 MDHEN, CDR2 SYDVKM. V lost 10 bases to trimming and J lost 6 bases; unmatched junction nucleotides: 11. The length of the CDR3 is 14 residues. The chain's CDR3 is CATTPGGRGNEQFF. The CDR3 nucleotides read TGTGCCACCACCCCGGGGGGGCGGGGCAATGAGCAGTTCTTC. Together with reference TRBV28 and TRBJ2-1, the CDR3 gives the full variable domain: DVKVTQSSRYLVKRTGEKVFLECVQDMDHENMFWYRQDPGLGLRLIYFSYDVKMKEKGDIPEGYSVSREKKERFSLILESASTNQTSMYLCATTPGGRGNEQFFGPGTRLTVL.

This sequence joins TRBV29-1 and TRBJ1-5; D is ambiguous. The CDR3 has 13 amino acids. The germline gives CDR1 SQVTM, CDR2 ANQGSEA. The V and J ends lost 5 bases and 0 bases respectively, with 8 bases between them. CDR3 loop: CSVCDTSNQPQHF. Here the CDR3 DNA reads TGCAGCGTTTGTGACACTAGCAATCAGCCCCAGCATTTT. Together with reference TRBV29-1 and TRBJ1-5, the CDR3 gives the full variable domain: SAVISQKPSRDICQRGTSLTIQCQVDSQVTMMFWYRQQPGQSLTLIATANQGSEATYESGFVIDKFPISRPNLTFSTLTVSNMSPEDSSIYLCSVCDTSNQPQHFGDGTRLSIL.

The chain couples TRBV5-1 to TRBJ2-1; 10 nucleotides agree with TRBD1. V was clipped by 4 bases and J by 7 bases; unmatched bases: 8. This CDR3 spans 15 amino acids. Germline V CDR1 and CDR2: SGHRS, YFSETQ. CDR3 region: CASSPPGQGMNEQFF. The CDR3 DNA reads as TGCGCCAGCAGCCCTCCGGGACAGGGGATGAATGAGCAGTTCTTC.

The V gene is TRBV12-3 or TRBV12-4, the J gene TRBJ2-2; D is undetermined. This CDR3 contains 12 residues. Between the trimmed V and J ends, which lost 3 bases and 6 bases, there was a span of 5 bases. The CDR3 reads CASSLLAGELFF. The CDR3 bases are TGTGCCAGCAGTTTGTTAGCCGGGGAGCTGTTTTTT.

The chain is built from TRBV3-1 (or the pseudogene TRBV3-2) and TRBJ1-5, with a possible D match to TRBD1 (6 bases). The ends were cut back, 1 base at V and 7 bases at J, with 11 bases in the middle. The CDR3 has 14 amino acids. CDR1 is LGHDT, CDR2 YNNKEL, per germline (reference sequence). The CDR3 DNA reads TGTGCCAGCAGCCAAGTTGGAGGACAGCAGCCCCAGCATTTT. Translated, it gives CASSQVGGQQPQHF.

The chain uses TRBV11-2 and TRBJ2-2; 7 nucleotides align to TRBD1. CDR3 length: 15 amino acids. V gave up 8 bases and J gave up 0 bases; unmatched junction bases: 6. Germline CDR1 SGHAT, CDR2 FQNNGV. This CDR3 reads CASRLQGANTGELFF. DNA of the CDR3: TGTGCCAGCCGACTGCAGGGGGCGAACACCGGGGAGCTGTTTTTT.

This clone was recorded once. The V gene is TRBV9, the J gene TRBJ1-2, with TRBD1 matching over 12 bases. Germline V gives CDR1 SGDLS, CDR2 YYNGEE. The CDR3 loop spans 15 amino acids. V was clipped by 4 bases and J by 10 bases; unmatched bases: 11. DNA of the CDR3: TGTGCCAGCAGCCAACCCCCGGGACAGGGGGCTGTCTACACCTTC. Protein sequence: CASSQPPGQGAVYTF.

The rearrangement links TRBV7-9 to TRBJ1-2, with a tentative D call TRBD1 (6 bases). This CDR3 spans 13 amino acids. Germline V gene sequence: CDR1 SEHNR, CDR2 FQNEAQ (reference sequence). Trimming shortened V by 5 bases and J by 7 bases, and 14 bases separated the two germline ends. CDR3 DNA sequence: TGTGCCAGCAGCCCACAGGGAGCCGTTGGCTACACCTTC. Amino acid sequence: CASSPQGAVGYTF.

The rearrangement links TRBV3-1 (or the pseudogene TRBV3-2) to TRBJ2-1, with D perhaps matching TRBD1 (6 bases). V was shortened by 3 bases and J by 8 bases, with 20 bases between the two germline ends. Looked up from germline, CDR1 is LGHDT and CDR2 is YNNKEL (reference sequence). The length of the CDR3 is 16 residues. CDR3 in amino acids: CASSHGNRIQGDEQFF. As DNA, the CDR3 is TGTGCCAGCAGCCACGGAAACCGTATACAGGGAGATGAGCAGTTCTTC.

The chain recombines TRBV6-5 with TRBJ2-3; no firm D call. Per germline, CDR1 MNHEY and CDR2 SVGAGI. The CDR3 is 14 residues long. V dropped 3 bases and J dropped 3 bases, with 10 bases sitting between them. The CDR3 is CASSYSSPTDTQYF. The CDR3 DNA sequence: TGTGCCAGCAGTTATTCTTCCCCTACAGATACGCAGTATTTT.

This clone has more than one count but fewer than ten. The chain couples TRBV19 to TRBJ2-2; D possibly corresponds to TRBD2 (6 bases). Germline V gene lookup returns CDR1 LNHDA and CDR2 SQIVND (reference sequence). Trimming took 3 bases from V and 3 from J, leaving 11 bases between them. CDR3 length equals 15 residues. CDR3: CASSIWDFDTGELFF. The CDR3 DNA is TGTGCCAGTAGTATTTGGGACTTCGACACCGGGGAGCTGTTTTTT.

The CDR3 region is CASSTRDRSYEQYF. CDR3 in DNA: TGTGCCAGCAGCACCCGGGACAGATCCTACGAGCAGTACTTC. V and J are TRBV5-4 and TRBJ2-7; the match to TRBD1 covers 7 bases. The junction had 5 bases not matched to a gene; V was cut back by 4 bases and J by 1 base. The germline V gene has CDR1 SGHNT and CDR2 YYREEE (reference sequence). This CDR3 spans 14 amino acids.

The CDR3 DNA reads as TGCGCCAGCAGCTTGGAGCCAGGCCGTAGCAATCAGCCCCAGCATTTT. Translating it yields CASSLEPGRSNQPQHF. This chain joins TRBV5-1 and TRBJ1-5; D gene unclear. This CDR3 has 16 amino acids. From germline, CDR1 is SGHRS and CDR2 YFSETQ. V dropped 0 bases and J dropped 0 bases, with 10 bases sitting between them.

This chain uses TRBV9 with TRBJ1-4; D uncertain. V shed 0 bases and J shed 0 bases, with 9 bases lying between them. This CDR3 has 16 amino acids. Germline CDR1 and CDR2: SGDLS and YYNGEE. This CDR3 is CASSVDARATNEKLFF. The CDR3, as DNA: TGTGCCAGCAGCGTAGACGCAAGAGCAACTAATGAAAAACTGTTTTTT.